These 5 T cell receptor beta chains were sequenced from one sample in a study of blood T cell repertoires in COVID-19. TCRdb keeps only in-frame clones here, not all; method: immunoSEQ multiplex PCR. The table lists 250,000 to 350,000 clones, approximately 88% of them singletons, with more than 1.1% in the top ten. Sequenced input: peripheral blood. These receptors were collected from a human donor with COVID-19, enrolled during active disease. The donor label of this sample is uncertain.

The V call is TRBV6-6, the J call TRBJ1-6; the match to TRBD1 covers 7 bases. Germline CDR1 MNHNY, CDR2 SVGAGI (reference sequence). The CDR3 runs 15 residues. V gave up 3 bases and J gave up 5 bases; unmatched junction bases: 4. The CDR3 DNA reads as TGTGCCAGCAGTTATGCGGGACAGCATAATTCACCCCTCCACTTT. Its protein is CASSYAGQHNSPLHF.

V gene TRBV6-5 combines with J gene TRBJ1-1; no reliable D call. This CDR3 is built from 15 residues. Trimming cost V 2 bases and J 5 bases, with 15 bases left between them. Germline lookup yields CDR1 MNHEY and CDR2 SVGAGI. This CDR3 reads CASSYARTPRTEAFF. CDR3 nucleotides: TGTGCCAGCAGTTACGCTCGGACTCCCCGGACTGAAGCTTTCTTT.

V usage is TRBV7-2 and J usage is TRBJ1-6, with TRBD1 identical over 7 bases. V shed 4 bases and J 11 bases; nucleotides not matched to a gene: 8. The CDR3 totals 14 residues. Germline CDR1 is SGHTA and CDR2 is FQGNSA. CDR3 coding DNA: TGTGCCAGCAGCTCCCACAGGGGTGGGGCACCCCTCCACTTT. This translates into CASSSHRGGAPLHF.

This clone was seen repeatedly, ten times or more. The chain combines TRBV29-1 with TRBJ1-1, with 9 bases lining up with TRBD1. This CDR3 is 16 amino acids long. V was pared by 6 bases and J by 2 bases, with 13 bases of the junction left unmatched. Germline CDR1 SQVTM, CDR2 ANQGSEA. The CDR3 region is CSVDRGKGGKNTEAFF. In DNA form, the CDR3 reads TGCAGCGTGGACAGGGGAAAGGGGGGAAAAAACACTGAAGCTTTCTTT.

The chain uses TRBV15 and TRBJ2-1; TRBD1 matches at 7 bases. Germline CDR1 and CDR2: LNHNV and YYDKDF (reference sequence). The CDR3 contains 16 residues. The J segment lost 2 bases and the V segment lost 0 bases, leaving 4 bases of the junction unmatched. CDR3 region: CATSREGQGAYNEQFF. In DNA form, the CDR3 reads TGTGCCACCAGCAGAGAAGGGCAGGGGGCCTACAATGAGCAGTTCTTC.